This T cell receptor beta chain derives from a study of radiotherapy plus CTLA-4 blockade in lung cancer. Study-level background: Among all patients, around 18% showed objective responses, while roughly 28% had disease control. Regarding the study as a whole: Alongside interferon-beta, early blood T cell clone dynamics were reportedly the best predictor of response.

Only in-frame clones appear in the TCRdb table, and some are missing; sequencing was by immunoSEQ multiplex PCR. The profile shows 30,000 to 35,000 clones, approximately 66% of them singletons. About this clone: Its antigen is as yet unknown.

Germline V gene lookup returns CDR1 SGHRS and CDR2 YFSETQ. The CDR3 is 14 residues long. Between the trimmed V and J ends, which lost 3 bases and 3 bases, there was a span of 10 bases. With ipilimumab providing CTLA-4 blockade, focal radiation was administered to patients who had chemo-refractory metastatic non-small-cell lung cancer. Specimen: peripheral blood, collected from a patient treated with radiotherapy plus ipilimumab. The sequence came from a human donor with non-small cell lung cancer who had stable disease on radiotherapy plus ipilimumab. This chain joins TRBV5-1 and TRBJ1-3; D is perhaps TRBD1 (5 bases). In DNA form, the CDR3 reads TGCGCCAGCAGCTACGGGCAGGGTGGAAACACCATATATTTT. Residues: CASSYGQGGNTIYF.